Presented here are 18 T cell receptor beta chains from one specimen sequenced in a study of T-cell reconstitution after alpha-beta-depleted transplantation in children. Unique molecular identifiers were built into the TCRbeta library. TCRdb itself ran the PCR reads through MiXCR, one entry per CDR3 protein. The sample carries roughly 790,000 distinct CDR3 sequences, roughly 15% recorded once. The source material was PBMCs, mostly from graft donor cells, sampled 360 days after TCRalphabeta/CD19-depleted stem cell transplant. The receptors shown here come from a male patient aged 10 to 17 who had a stem cell transplant for acute lymphoblastic leukemia, so the T cells may come from the graft donor.

J is TRBJ2-7 and V is TRBV7-3; 12 bases match TRBD2. CDR1 is SGHTA, CDR2 FQGTGA, per germline. The trim removed 5 bases at V and 3 bases at J, leaving 8 bases unmatched. This CDR3 region has 16 residues. As DNA, the CDR3 is TGTGCCAGCAGCCCCCAGACTAGCGGGAGAATCTACGAGCAGTACTTC. This gives the protein CASSPQTSGRIYEQYF.

This clonotype came up a few times. The gene calls are TRBV20-1 and TRBJ1-1, with a weak D call TRBD1 (5 bases). Germline assignment: CDR1 DFQATT and CDR2 SNEGSKA (reference sequence). With 2 bases removed from V and 0 bases from J, the gap between germline ends came to 10 bases. The CDR3 runs 14 residues. The CDR3 is CSARRGVLNTEAFF. The CDR3 coding sequence is TGCAGTGCTAGAAGAGGGGTTCTGAACACTGAAGCTTTCTTT.

The genes are TRBV19 and TRBJ1-5; a weak D match, TRBD1 (5 bases). The CDR3 contains 14 residues. Germline V gives CDR1 LNHDA, CDR2 SQIVND (reference sequence). V shed 5 bases and J shed 6 bases, with 14 bases lying between them. The CDR3 is CASSRTPGSQPQHF. In nucleotides, the CDR3 is TGTGCCAGTAGTCGGACACCAGGGAGTCAGCCCCAGCATTTT.

The V call is TRBV7-8, the J call TRBJ2-7, with a possible D match to TRBD1 (6 bases). CDR1 and CDR2 (germline): SGHVS, FQNEAQ. The V gene lost 5 bases and the J gene lost 3 bases, with 14 bases spanning the gap. The CDR3 spans 14 residues. The CDR3 bases are TGTGCCAGCAGCGCACTCAGGGGTGGCTACGAGCAGTACTTC. Translating gives CASSALRGGYEQYF.

There are many counts of this clonotype. The chain combines TRBV5-6 with TRBJ2-5, with D perhaps TRBD1 (5 bases). The CDR3 consists of 14 residues. CDR1 SGHDT and CDR2 YYEEEE come from the germline V gene. Trimming removed 0 bases from V and 0 bases from J, with 6 bases in between. The CDR3 coding sequence is TGTGCCAGCAGCTTGGTCAGGGACCAAGAGACCCAGTACTTC. Amino acids: CASSLVRDQETQYF.

The chain couples TRBV7-9 to TRBJ2-1; 9 bases are a match to TRBD1. V was pared by 6 bases and J by 3 bases, with 9 bases of the junction left unmatched. Germline loops: CDR1 SEHNR, CDR2 FQNEAQ (reference sequence). CDR3 length equals 16 residues. The CDR3 sequence is CASRLDRGGLYNEQFF. Written as DNA, the CDR3 is TGTGCCAGCAGACTCGACAGGGGGGGCCTCTACAATGAGCAGTTCTTC.

As to this clonotype: Sequence at one end of the junction differs from germline and may be a read error. V gene TRBV12-3 or TRBV12-4 combines with J gene TRBJ2-7; no clear D. The CDR3 is 10 amino acids. The CDR3 DNA reads TGTGCCAGCAGCTACGAGCTATTGCACTTC. It translates to CASSYELLHF.

This clonotype was seen more than once but under ten times. This sequence joins TRBV4-1 and TRBJ1-2; 11 bases agree with TRBD1. The CDR3 runs 17 residues. CDR1 and CDR2 from the germline V gene are MGHRA and YSYEKL. V was clipped by 4 bases and J by 8 bases; unmatched bases: 15. The CDR3 here is CASSRTRTGGERGGYTF. CDR3 coding DNA: TGCGCCAGCAGCCGGACGAGGACAGGGGGCGAACGGGGGGGCTACACCTTC.

V and J are TRBV7-9 and TRBJ2-1; no reliable D call. CDR1 and CDR2 (germline): SEHNR, FQNEAQ (reference sequence). Trimming removed 10 bases from V and 6 bases from J, with 10 bases in between. The CDR3 sequence is 11 residues long. CDR3 DNA: TGTGCCACCAGGAGATTCAATGAGCAGTTCTTC. Its protein product is CATRRFNEQFF.

This clonotype appeared a few times. The chain has TRBV12-3 or TRBV12-4 and TRBJ2-6; weak D call: TRBD1 (5 bases). CDR3 length: 15 amino acids. V dropped 3 bases and J dropped 5 bases, with 11 bases sitting between them. CDR3 protein: CASSFPTGRANVLTF. The CDR3 region has the DNA TGTGCCAGCAGTTTCCCCACAGGTCGGGCCAACGTCCTGACTTTC.

CDR3 region: CASSPNALSYEQYF. CDR3 nucleotide sequence: TGCGCCAGCAGCCCGAACGCTTTATCCTACGAGCAGTACTTC. The rearrangement joins TRBV5-1 to TRBJ2-7; the D is unclear. Germline V CDR1 and CDR2: SGHRS, YFSETQ. V was shortened by 4 bases and J by 1 base, with 12 bases between the two germline ends. The length of the CDR3 is 14 residues.

CDR3 region: CASSQAASVDNEQFF. CDR3 in DNA: TGCGCCAGCAGCCAGGCGGCTAGCGTCGACAATGAGCAGTTCTTC. This chain links TRBV4-1 with TRBJ2-1; maybe TRBD2 (6 bases). The CDR3 is made up of 15 amino acids. The V gene's germline CDR1 is MGHRA and CDR2 YSYEKL. The V end was cut by 3 bases, the J end by 5 bases, with 14 bases between.

V is TRBV6-1 and J is TRBJ1-5, with TRBD1 matching over 11 bases. Germline V gives CDR1 MNHNS, CDR2 SASEGT. The CDR3 sequence is 15 residues long. The V segment lost 6 bases and the J segment 3 bases; nucleotides outside the gene matches: 4. CDR3 in amino acids: CASSQDRGHNQPQHF. Here the CDR3 DNA reads TGTGCCAGCAGCCAGGACAGGGGGCACAATCAGCCCCAGCATTTT.

The V and J genes are TRBV29-1 and TRBJ1-1, with 9 nucleotides matching TRBD1. V lost 6 bases, J lost 4 bases, and 12 bases stayed unmatched. CDR3 length equals 15 residues. CDR1 is SQVTM and CDR2 is ANQGSEA in the germline V gene. Written as DNA, the CDR3 is TGCAGCGTGGATGCGGGACAGGGATTTGGCACTGAAGCTTTCTTT. Its translation: CSVDAGQGFGTEAFF. Filled out from reference TRBV29-1 and TRBJ1-1, the complete variable domain reads SAVISQKPSRDICQRGTSLTIQCQVDSQVTMMFWYRQQPGQSLTLIATANQGSEATYESGFVIDKFPISRPNLTFSTLTVSNMSPEDSSIYLCSVDAGQGFGTEAFFGQGTRLTVV.

This clonotype has at least ten counts. The chain uses TRBV10-3 and TRBJ1-1; D perhaps matches TRBD1 (5 bases). Trimming pared 7 bases from V and 0 bases from J, leaving 9 bases between. The germline V gene has CDR1 ENHRY and CDR2 SYGVKD. CDR3 length equals 13 residues. The CDR3: CAITPTVNTEAFF. As DNA, the CDR3 is TGTGCCATCACCCCGACAGTGAACACTGAAGCTTTCTTT.

This clonotype was seen at least ten times. V gene TRBV6-5 combines with J gene TRBJ1-2; TRBD1 is a possible D gene (5 bases). With 2 bases removed from V and 5 bases from J, the gap between germline ends came to 12 bases. CDR1 is MNHEY and CDR2 is SVGAGI in the germline V gene. The CDR3 loop spans 14 amino acids. The CDR3 loop reads CASSYRGERYGYTF. The CDR3 coding sequence is TGTGCCAGCAGTTACAGGGGCGAGCGGTATGGCTACACCTTC.

The chain recombines TRBV5-1 with TRBJ2-5; TRBD1 is a possible D gene (5 bases). The CDR3 spans 14 residues. Between the trimmed V and J ends, which lost 3 bases and 5 bases, there was a span of 14 bases. The germline V gene encodes CDR1 SGHRS and CDR2 YFSETQ. The CDR3 bases are TGCGCCAGCAGCTGGGGAAGGAAGGGGGAGACCCAGTACTTC. Protein product: CASSWGRKGETQYF.

The rearrangement joins TRBV4-1 to TRBJ2-7; possibly TRBD1 or TRBD2 for D (5 bases each). CDR3 size: 14 residues. Trimming removed 6 bases at V and 1 base at J, with 13 bases between. Germline values: CDR1 MGHRA, CDR2 YSYEKL. The CDR3 bases are TGCGCCAGCAGGTATCGGGACGGATCCTACGAGCAGTACTTC. Its protein is CASRYRDGSYEQYF.